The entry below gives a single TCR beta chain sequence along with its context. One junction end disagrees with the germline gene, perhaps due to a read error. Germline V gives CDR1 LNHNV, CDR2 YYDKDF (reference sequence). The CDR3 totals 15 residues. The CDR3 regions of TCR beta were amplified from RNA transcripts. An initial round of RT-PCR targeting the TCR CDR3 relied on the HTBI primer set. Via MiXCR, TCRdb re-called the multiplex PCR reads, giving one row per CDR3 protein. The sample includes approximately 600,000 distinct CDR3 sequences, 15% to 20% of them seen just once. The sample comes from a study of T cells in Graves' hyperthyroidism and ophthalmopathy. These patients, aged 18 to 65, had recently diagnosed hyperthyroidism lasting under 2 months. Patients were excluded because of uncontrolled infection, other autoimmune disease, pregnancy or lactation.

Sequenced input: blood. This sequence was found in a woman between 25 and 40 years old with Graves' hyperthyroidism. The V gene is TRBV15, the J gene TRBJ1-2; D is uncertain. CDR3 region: CATIRGLGINYGYTF. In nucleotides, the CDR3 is TGTGCCACCATCAGAGGACTCGGGATAAACTATGGCTACACCTTC.